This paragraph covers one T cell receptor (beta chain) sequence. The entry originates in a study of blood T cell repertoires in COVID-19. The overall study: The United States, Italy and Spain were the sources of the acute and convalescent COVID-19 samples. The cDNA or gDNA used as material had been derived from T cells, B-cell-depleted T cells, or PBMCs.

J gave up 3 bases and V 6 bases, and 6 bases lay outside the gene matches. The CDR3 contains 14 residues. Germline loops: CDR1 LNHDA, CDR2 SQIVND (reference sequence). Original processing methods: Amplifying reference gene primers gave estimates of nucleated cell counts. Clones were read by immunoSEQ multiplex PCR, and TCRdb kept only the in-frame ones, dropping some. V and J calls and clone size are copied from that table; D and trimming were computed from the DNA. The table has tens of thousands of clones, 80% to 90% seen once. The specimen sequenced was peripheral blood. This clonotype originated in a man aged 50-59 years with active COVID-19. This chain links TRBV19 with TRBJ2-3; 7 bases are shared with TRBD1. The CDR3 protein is CASRETGKTDTQYF. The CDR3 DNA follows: TGTGCCAGTAGGGAGACAGGGAAGACAGATACGCAGTATTTT.